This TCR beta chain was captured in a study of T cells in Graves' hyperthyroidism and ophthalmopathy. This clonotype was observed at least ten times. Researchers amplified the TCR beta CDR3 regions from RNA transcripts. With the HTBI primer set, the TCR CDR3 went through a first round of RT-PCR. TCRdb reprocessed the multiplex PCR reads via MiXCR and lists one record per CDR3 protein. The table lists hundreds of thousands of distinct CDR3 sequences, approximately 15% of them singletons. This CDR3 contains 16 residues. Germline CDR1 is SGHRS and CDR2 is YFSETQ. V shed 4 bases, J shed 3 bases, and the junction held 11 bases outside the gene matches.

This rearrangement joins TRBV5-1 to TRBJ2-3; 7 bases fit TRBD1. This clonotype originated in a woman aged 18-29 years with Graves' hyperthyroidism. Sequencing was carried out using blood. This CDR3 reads CASSTYWTGGTDTQYF. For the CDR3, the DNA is TGCGCCAGCAGCACGTACTGGACAGGAGGAACAGATACGCAGTATTTT.